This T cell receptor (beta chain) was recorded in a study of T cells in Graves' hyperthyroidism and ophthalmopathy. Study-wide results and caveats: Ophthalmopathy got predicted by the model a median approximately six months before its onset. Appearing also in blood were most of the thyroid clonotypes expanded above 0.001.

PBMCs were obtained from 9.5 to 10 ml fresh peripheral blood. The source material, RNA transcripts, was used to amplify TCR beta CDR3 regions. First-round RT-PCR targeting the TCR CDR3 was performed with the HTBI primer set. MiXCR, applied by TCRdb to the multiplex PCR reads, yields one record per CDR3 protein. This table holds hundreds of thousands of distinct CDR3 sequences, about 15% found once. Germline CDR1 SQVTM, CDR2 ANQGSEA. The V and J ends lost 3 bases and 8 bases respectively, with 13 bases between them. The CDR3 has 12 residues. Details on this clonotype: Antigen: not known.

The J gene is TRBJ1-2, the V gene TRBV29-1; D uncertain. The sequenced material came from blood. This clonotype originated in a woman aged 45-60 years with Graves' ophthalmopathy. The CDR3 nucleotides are TGCAGCGTTGATTCGCGAAGGGAAGGCTACACCTTC. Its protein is CSVDSRREGYTF.